This is a list of T cell receptor beta chains from one sample in a study of control samples from healthy donors and cancer patients. Data came from immunoSEQ multiplex PCR; TCRdb stores just in-frame clones and leaves some out. Here the sample spans some 410,000 clones, approximately 92% being singletons. Sequenced sample: PBMCs. Receptors were obtained from a man in his forties or fifties with head and neck cancer. The CDR3 runs from the conserved cysteine through the conserved F or W. Fields, in order: CDR3 protein, CDR3 DNA, V gene, J gene, clone size, CDR3 length, D gene. D genes are given only for firm matches. Part of the rows lack a size; the others show once, few, many or a class for expanded clones.

cdr3_aa: CASSAAGSGNTIYF; cdr3_nt: TGTGCCAGCAGCGCGGCGGGGTCTGGAAACACCATATATTTT; v_call: TRBV25-1; j_call: TRBJ1-3; clone_size: NA; cdr3_length: 14; d_call: NA
cdr3_aa: CASHDSPYEQYF; cdr3_nt: TGTGCCAGCCATGACAGCCCCTACGAGCAGTACTTC; v_call: TRBV2; j_call: TRBJ2-7; clone_size: NA; cdr3_length: 12; d_call: NA
cdr3_aa: CASSPLADNTGELFF; cdr3_nt: TGTGCCAGCTCACCCCTAGCGGATAACACCGGGGAGCTGTTTTTT; v_call: TRBV18; j_call: TRBJ2-2; clone_size: NA; cdr3_length: 15; d_call: TRBD2
cdr3_aa: CASSLDRAHQPQHF; cdr3_nt: TGTGCCAGCAGCTTAGACAGGGCCCATCAGCCCCAGCATTTT; v_call: TRBV7-8; j_call: TRBJ1-5; clone_size: NA; cdr3_length: 14; d_call: NA
cdr3_aa: CASTPALAGGVSYEQYF; cdr3_nt: TGTGCCAGCACCCCGGCCCTGGCGGGTGGGGTCTCCTACGAGCAGTACTTC; v_call: TRBV11-2; j_call: TRBJ2-7; clone_size: NA; cdr3_length: 17; d_call: NA
cdr3_aa: CASSFSSSGTGGNEQYF; cdr3_nt: TGCGCCAGCAGCTTCTCGTCGTCCGGGACAGGGGGCAACGAGCAGTACTTC; v_call: TRBV5-1; j_call: TRBJ2-7; clone_size: once; cdr3_length: 17; d_call: TRBD1
cdr3_aa: CATSRVGNSYNEQFF; cdr3_nt: TGTGCCACCAGCAGAGTTGGTAATTCTTACAATGAGCAGTTCTTC; v_call: TRBV15; j_call: TRBJ2-1; clone_size: NA; cdr3_length: 15; d_call: NA
cdr3_aa: CAWRGQINYEQYF; cdr3_nt: TGTGCCTGGAGGGGACAGATTAACTACGAGCAGTACTTC; v_call: TRBV30; j_call: TRBJ2-7; clone_size: NA; cdr3_length: 13; d_call: TRBD1
cdr3_aa: CASSLGETQYF; cdr3_nt: TGTGCCAGCAGCTTAGGAGAGACCCAGTACTTC; v_call: TRBV11-2; j_call: TRBJ2-5; clone_size: NA; cdr3_length: 11; d_call: NA
cdr3_aa: CASSLFGGGNQPQHF; cdr3_nt: TGTGCCAGCAGCTTGTTCGGGGGAGGGAATCAGCCCCAGCATTTT; v_call: TRBV5-5; j_call: TRBJ1-5; clone_size: NA; cdr3_length: 15; d_call: NA
cdr3_aa: CASSGTGLNYGYTF; cdr3_nt: TGTGCCAGCAGTGGGACAGGATTAAACTATGGCTACACCTTC; v_call: TRBV28; j_call: TRBJ1-2; clone_size: NA; cdr3_length: 14; d_call: TRBD1
cdr3_aa: CASSSTGGVADTQYF; cdr3_nt: TGTGCCAGCAGCTCTACAGGGGGCGTAGCAGATACGCAGTATTTT; v_call: TRBV5-4; j_call: TRBJ2-3; clone_size: NA; cdr3_length: 15; d_call: TRBD1
cdr3_aa: CASSRDLNQPQHF; cdr3_nt: TGTGCTAGCAGTCGGGACCTCAATCAGCCCCAGCATTTT; v_call: TRBV7-7; j_call: TRBJ1-5; clone_size: NA; cdr3_length: 13; d_call: NA
cdr3_aa: CSVSPVYTGAMNTGELFF; cdr3_nt: TGCAGCGTCTCCCCTGTGTATACAGGGGCTATGAACACCGGGGAGCTGTTTTTT; v_call: TRBV29-1; j_call: TRBJ2-2; clone_size: NA; cdr3_length: 18; d_call: TRBD1
cdr3_aa: CASSFDRGLELFF; cdr3_nt: TGTGCCAGCAGCTTTGACAGGGGCCTTGAGCTGTTTTTT; v_call: TRBV11-1; j_call: TRBJ2-2; clone_size: NA; cdr3_length: 13; d_call: TRBD1
cdr3_aa: CASSPQGAGTDTQYF; cdr3_nt: TGTGCCAGCAGTCCACAGGGGGCCGGCACAGATACGCAGTATTTT; v_call: TRBV2; j_call: TRBJ2-3; clone_size: NA; cdr3_length: 15; d_call: TRBD1
cdr3_aa: CASSRTSGRSNTGELFF; cdr3_nt: TGTGCCAGCTCCCGGACTAGCGGGAGATCGAACACCGGGGAGCTGTTTTTT; v_call: TRBV19; j_call: TRBJ2-2; clone_size: NA; cdr3_length: 17; d_call: TRBD2
cdr3_aa: CASSRTSGRVLDIQYF; cdr3_nt: TGCGCCAGCAGCCGCACTAGCGGGAGGGTTTTAGACATTCAGTACTTC; v_call: TRBV4-1; j_call: TRBJ2-4; clone_size: NA; cdr3_length: 16; d_call: TRBD2
cdr3_aa: CASNPVGNTGELFF; cdr3_nt: TGTGCCAGCAACCCCGTCGGGAACACCGGGGAGCTGTTTTTT; v_call: TRBV27; j_call: TRBJ2-2; clone_size: NA; cdr3_length: 14; d_call: NA
cdr3_aa: CASSLSRVGGGKDTQYF; cdr3_nt: TGTGCCAGCAGTTTAAGCCGGGTGGGCGGGGGTAAAGATACGCAGTATTTT; v_call: TRBV28; j_call: TRBJ2-3; clone_size: few; cdr3_length: 17; d_call: TRBD2
cdr3_aa: CASSLMPGLSTEAFF; cdr3_nt: TGTGCCAGCAGCTTGATGCCGGGGTTGTCAACTGAAGCTTTCTTT; v_call: TRBV5-5; j_call: TRBJ1-1; clone_size: NA; cdr3_length: 15; d_call: NA
cdr3_aa: CSAAGTGEQYF; cdr3_nt: TGCAGTGCTGCCGGGACCGGCGAGCAGTACTTC; v_call: TRBV20-1; j_call: TRBJ2-7; clone_size: NA; cdr3_length: 11; d_call: NA
cdr3_aa: CASSTSGGNTGELFF; cdr3_nt: TGTGCCAGCAGCACTAGCGGGGGGAACACCGGGGAGCTGTTTTTT; v_call: TRBV28; j_call: TRBJ2-2; clone_size: few; cdr3_length: 15; d_call: TRBD2
cdr3_aa: CATSRDRYNEQFF; cdr3_nt: TGTGCCACCAGCAGAGACCGTTACAATGAGCAGTTCTTC; v_call: TRBV15; j_call: TRBJ2-1; clone_size: NA; cdr3_length: 13; d_call: NA
cdr3_aa: CASSYANRRRAGELFF; cdr3_nt: TGTGCCAGCAGTTACGCGAACCGGCGGAGGGCCGGGGAGCTGTTTTTT; v_call: TRBV6-5; j_call: TRBJ2-2; clone_size: NA; cdr3_length: 16; d_call: NA
cdr3_aa: CASSVQPTATEAFF; cdr3_nt: TGTGCCAGCAGTGTACAGCCGACGGCCACTGAAGCTTTCTTT; v_call: TRBV6-4; j_call: TRBJ1-1; clone_size: NA; cdr3_length: 14; d_call: NA
cdr3_aa: CATSEAGTPYEQYF; cdr3_nt: TGTGCCACCAGTGAGGCCGGGACTCCCTACGAGCAGTACTTC; v_call: TRBV24-1; j_call: TRBJ2-7; clone_size: NA; cdr3_length: 14; d_call: NA
cdr3_aa: CASSQDGPGGSGEQYF; cdr3_nt: TGCGCCAGCAGCCAAGATGGGCCAGGGGGTTCGGGGGAGCAGTACTTC; v_call: TRBV4-1; j_call: TRBJ2-7; clone_size: once; cdr3_length: 16; d_call: TRBD1
cdr3_aa: CSVEGGTGELFF; cdr3_nt: TGCAGCGTTGAGGGCGGCACCGGGGAGCTGTTTTTT; v_call: TRBV29-1; j_call: TRBJ2-2; clone_size: NA; cdr3_length: 12; d_call: NA
cdr3_aa: CASSQGGGDTQYF; cdr3_nt: TGTGCCAGCAGCCAGGGAGGAGGAGATACGCAGTATTTT; v_call: TRBV3-1/TRBV3-2; j_call: TRBJ2-3; clone_size: NA; cdr3_length: 13; d_call: NA
cdr3_aa: CASSLEKSYEQYF; cdr3_nt: TGTGCCAGCAGTCTAGAGAAGTCCTACGAGCAGTACTTC; v_call: TRBV6-5; j_call: TRBJ2-7; clone_size: NA; cdr3_length: 13; d_call: NA
cdr3_aa: CSASKSERYEQYF; cdr3_nt: TGCAGTGCTAGTAAGTCAGAGAGGTACGAGCAGTACTTC; v_call: TRBV20-1; j_call: TRBJ2-7; clone_size: NA; cdr3_length: 13; d_call: NA
cdr3_aa: CASSLGTPDTGELFF; cdr3_nt: TGTGCCAGCAGCTTGGGGACTCCAGACACCGGGGAGCTGTTTTTT; v_call: TRBV5-4; j_call: TRBJ2-2; clone_size: NA; cdr3_length: 15; d_call: NA
cdr3_aa: CASDKAGGVNEKLFF; cdr3_nt: TGTGCCAGCGACAAAGCCGGAGGGGTTAATGAAAAACTGTTTTTT; v_call: TRBV6-5; j_call: TRBJ1-4; clone_size: NA; cdr3_length: 15; d_call: NA
cdr3_aa: CASRRAEPQPQHF; cdr3_nt: TGTGCCAGTAGGCGGGCAGAACCCCAGCCCCAGCATTTT; v_call: TRBV19; j_call: TRBJ1-5; clone_size: NA; cdr3_length: 13; d_call: NA
cdr3_aa: CASSPRRAGSGDTQYF; cdr3_nt: TGCGCCAGCAGCCCCCGGAGGGCGGGCAGCGGGGATACGCAGTATTTT; v_call: TRBV5-1; j_call: TRBJ2-3; clone_size: NA; cdr3_length: 16; d_call: NA
cdr3_aa: CASRRTSGPPYEQYF; cdr3_nt: TGTGCCAGCAGGCGGACTAGCGGACCCCCCTACGAGCAGTACTTC; v_call: TRBV6-5; j_call: TRBJ2-7; clone_size: once; cdr3_length: 15; d_call: TRBD2
cdr3_aa: CASSFPGQRPTGELFF; cdr3_nt: TGTGCCAGCAGCTTCCCGGGACAGCGTCCCACCGGGGAGCTGTTTTTT; v_call: TRBV5-6; j_call: TRBJ2-2; clone_size: NA; cdr3_length: 16; d_call: TRBD1
cdr3_aa: CASSPRDSGGITDTQYF; cdr3_nt: TGTGCCAGCAGCCCTCGGGATAGCGGGGGGATCACAGATACGCAGTATTTT; v_call: TRBV7-6; j_call: TRBJ2-3; clone_size: NA; cdr3_length: 17; d_call: TRBD2
cdr3_aa: CASSGRGNFEKLFF; cdr3_nt: TGTGCCAGCAGTGGGAGGGGGAATTTTGAAAAACTGTTTTTT; v_call: TRBV5-5; j_call: TRBJ1-4; clone_size: NA; cdr3_length: 14; d_call: NA
cdr3_aa: CASRLAVNTGELFF; cdr3_nt: TGTGCCAGCAGACTAGCGGTGAACACCGGGGAGCTGTTTTTT; v_call: TRBV6-5; j_call: TRBJ2-2; clone_size: NA; cdr3_length: 14; d_call: TRBD2
cdr3_aa: CAVPGGAATEAFF; cdr3_nt: TGTGCCGTACCAGGGGGGGCGGCCACTGAAGCTTTCTTT; v_call: TRBV2; j_call: TRBJ1-1; clone_size: NA; cdr3_length: 13; d_call: TRBD1
cdr3_aa: CASSDSDRLISYEQYF; cdr3_nt: TGTGCCAGTAGTGACTCGGACAGGCTGATCTCCTACGAGCAGTACTTC; v_call: TRBV19; j_call: TRBJ2-7; clone_size: NA; cdr3_length: 16; d_call: TRBD1
cdr3_aa: CASSFQTTGYGYTF; cdr3_nt: TGTGCCAGCAGTTTCCAGACGACCGGATACGGCTACACCTTC; v_call: TRBV6-5; j_call: TRBJ1-2; clone_size: NA; cdr3_length: 14; d_call: NA
cdr3_aa: CASSSSDYLPDTQYF; cdr3_nt: TGTGCCAGCAGCTCGTCGGACTACCTCCCAGATACGCAGTATTTT; v_call: TRBV7-9; j_call: TRBJ2-3; clone_size: NA; cdr3_length: 15; d_call: NA
cdr3_aa: CASSLLGPATGYTEAFF; cdr3_nt: TGTGCCAGCAGCTTATTGGGCCCGGCGACTGGTTATACTGAAGCTTTCTTT; v_call: TRBV7-2; j_call: TRBJ1-1; clone_size: NA; cdr3_length: 17; d_call: NA
cdr3_aa: CASGPGQGLDTQYF; cdr3_nt: TGTGCTAGTGGTCCCGGACAGGGGCTCGATACGCAGTATTTT; v_call: TRBV12-5; j_call: TRBJ2-3; clone_size: NA; cdr3_length: 14; d_call: TRBD1
cdr3_aa: CASSRQGQERGYTF; cdr3_nt: TGCGCCAGCAGTCGACAGGGGCAAGAGAGGGGCTACACCTTC; v_call: TRBV10-2; j_call: TRBJ1-2; clone_size: NA; cdr3_length: 14; d_call: TRBD1
cdr3_aa: CASSSRDRGSDTQYF; cdr3_nt: TGTGCCAGCAGCTCCCGGGACAGGGGTTCAGATACGCAGTATTTT; v_call: TRBV5-8; j_call: TRBJ2-3; clone_size: NA; cdr3_length: 15; d_call: TRBD1
cdr3_aa: CSATRTYEQYF; cdr3_nt: TGCAGTGCTACCCGAACGTACGAGCAGTACTTC; v_call: TRBV20-1; j_call: TRBJ2-7; clone_size: NA; cdr3_length: 11; d_call: NA
cdr3_aa: CASSVNRGAYGYTF; cdr3_nt: TGTGCCAGCAGCGTAAACAGGGGAGCCTATGGCTACACCTTC; v_call: TRBV9; j_call: TRBJ1-2; clone_size: NA; cdr3_length: 14; d_call: TRBD1
cdr3_aa: CASSLERGQQETQYF; cdr3_nt: TGCGCCAGCAGCTTAGAGCGGGGGCAACAAGAGACCCAGTACTTC; v_call: TRBV5-1; j_call: TRBJ2-5; clone_size: NA; cdr3_length: 15; d_call: TRBD2
cdr3_aa: CASSLEGLISGELFF; cdr3_nt: TGTGCTAGCAGCTTAGAGGGACTTATATCGGGGGAGCTGTTTTTT; v_call: TRBV7-7; j_call: TRBJ2-2; clone_size: NA; cdr3_length: 15; d_call: NA
cdr3_aa: CASSKGGLIQETQYF; cdr3_nt: TGTGCCAGCAGCAAGGGGGGGCTTATCCAAGAGACCCAGTACTTC; v_call: TRBV5-4; j_call: TRBJ2-5; clone_size: NA; cdr3_length: 15; d_call: NA
cdr3_aa: CASSIAGRDEQYF; cdr3_nt: TGTGCCAGTAGTATAGCCGGCAGGGACGAGCAGTACTTC; v_call: TRBV19; j_call: TRBJ2-7; clone_size: NA; cdr3_length: 13; d_call: NA
cdr3_aa: CASSLYYTRDRQLSGANVLTF; cdr3_nt: TGCGCCAGCAGCCTCTATTATACTAGGGACAGACAACTCTCTGGGGCCAACGTCCTGACTTTC; v_call: TRBV5-1; j_call: TRBJ2-6; clone_size: NA; cdr3_length: 21; d_call: TRBD1
cdr3_aa: CASSLSGTLRSGANVLTF; cdr3_nt: TGTGCTAGCAGCCTCTCCGGGACACTCCGCTCTGGGGCCAACGTCCTGACTTTC; v_call: TRBV7-7; j_call: TRBJ2-6; clone_size: once; cdr3_length: 18; d_call: NA
cdr3_aa: CASSLAGLAIGETQYF; cdr3_nt: TGTGCCAGCAGCTTGGCGGGACTAGCGATTGGAGAGACCCAGTACTTC; v_call: TRBV7-8; j_call: TRBJ2-5; clone_size: NA; cdr3_length: 16; d_call: TRBD2